This entry lists 8 T cell receptor beta chains sequenced from one sample in a study of cytomegalovirus exposure and HLA in healthy donors. PCR used 60 Vbeta primers and 13 Jbeta primers. Using immunoSEQ multiplex PCR, the repertoire was profiled, and TCRdb retains in-frame clones only, with some absent. The repertoire includes roughly 200,000 clones, 80% to 90% of them detected once, and 1.5% to 2% sits in the top ten. The sample was PBMCs. The receptor source for this set is a man aged 40-55 years in good health and CMV-seropositive.

This chain joins TRBV7-9 and TRBJ2-5, with 14 bases lining up with TRBD2. Germline V CDR1 and CDR2: SEHNR, FQNEAQ (reference sequence). The CDR3 length is 16 residues. V lost 7 bases to trimming and J lost 4 bases; unmatched junction nucleotides: 8. CDR3 protein: CASNAGTSGRGETQYF. The CDR3 DNA is TGTGCCAGCAACGCCGGGACTAGCGGGAGAGGAGAGACCCAGTACTTC.

The chain combines TRBV4-3 with TRBJ1-4; weak D call: TRBD1 (6 bases). V lost 0 bases and J lost 8, with 16 bases in between. The CDR3 sequence is 16 residues long. Germline CDR1 LGHNA, CDR2 YSLEER. The CDR3 reads CASSQDWGGPGEKLFF. DNA of the CDR3: TGCGCCAGCAGCCAAGATTGGGGGGGGCCAGGGGAAAAACTGTTTTTT.

The chain is built from TRBV20-1 and TRBJ2-1; no firm D call. Per germline, CDR1 DFQATT and CDR2 SNEGSKA (reference sequence). V lost 4 bases, J lost 6 bases, and 7 bases lay in between. The CDR3 totals 11 residues. For the CDR3, the DNA is TGCAGTGCTACGCTGGCCAATGAGCAGTTCTTC. It yields the protein CSATLANEQFF.

DNA for the CDR3: TGTGCCAGCAGCTCTGAGGGGGCGATTCAGCCCCAGCATTTT. Its protein product is CASSSEGAIQPQHF. The chain is built from TRBV7-2 and TRBJ1-5; 7 bases are a match to TRBD1. V was pared by 4 bases and J by 6 bases, with 6 bases of the junction left unmatched. CDR1 is SGHTA, CDR2 FQGNSA, per germline. The CDR3 is 14 residues long.

The rearrangement links TRBV30 to TRBJ1-5; 11 positions agree with TRBD1. Germline V gives CDR1 GTSNPN, CDR2 SVGIG (reference sequence). V was clipped by 4 bases and J by 7 bases; unmatched bases: 6. This CDR3 has 14 amino acids. The CDR3 nucleotides read TGTGCCTGGACCGGGACAGGGGGTTCCCAGCCCCAGCATTTT. It codes for CAWTGTGGSQPQHF.

The rearrangement uses TRBV29-1 and TRBJ1-2; D is ambiguous. Germline V gene sequence: CDR1 SQVTM, CDR2 ANQGSEA. The CDR3 loop spans 13 amino acids. The V and J ends lost 1 base and 8 bases respectively, with 14 bases between them. The CDR3 sequence: CSVEGQLTGGYTF. In DNA form, the CDR3 reads TGCAGCGTTGAAGGGCAGCTCACGGGAGGCTACACCTTC.

The chain is built from TRBV28 and TRBJ2-1, with D possibly being TRBD2 (5 bases). CDR3 length equals 14 residues. The germline V gene has CDR1 MDHEN and CDR2 SYDVKM. Trimming cost V 3 bases and J 7 bases, with 13 bases left between them. The CDR3 reads CASSFGLSGNEQFF. In nucleotides, the CDR3 is TGTGCCAGCAGTTTTGGCCTGAGCGGTAATGAGCAGTTCTTC.

The V and J genes are TRBV5-1 and TRBJ1-1; D ambiguous. CDR1 and CDR2 (germline): SGHRS, YFSETQ. This CDR3 region has 13 residues. Trimming took off 2 bases at V and 0 bases at J, with 5 bases between the two ends. The CDR3 loop is CASSFPMNTEAFF. CDR3 nucleotides: TGCGCCAGCAGCTTCCCCATGAACACTGAAGCTTTCTTT.